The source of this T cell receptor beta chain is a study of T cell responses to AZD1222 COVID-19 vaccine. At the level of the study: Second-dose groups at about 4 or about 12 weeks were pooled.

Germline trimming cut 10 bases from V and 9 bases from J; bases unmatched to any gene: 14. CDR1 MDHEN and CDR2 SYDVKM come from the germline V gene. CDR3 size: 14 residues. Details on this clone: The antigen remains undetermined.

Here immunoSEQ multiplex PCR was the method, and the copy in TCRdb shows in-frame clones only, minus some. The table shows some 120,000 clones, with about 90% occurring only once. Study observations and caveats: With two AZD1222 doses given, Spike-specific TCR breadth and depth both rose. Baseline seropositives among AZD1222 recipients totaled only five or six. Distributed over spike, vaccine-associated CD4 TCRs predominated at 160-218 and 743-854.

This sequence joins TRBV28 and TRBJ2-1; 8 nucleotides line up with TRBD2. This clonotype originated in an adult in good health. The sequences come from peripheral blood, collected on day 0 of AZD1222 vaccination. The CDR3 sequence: CATALAGRWGEQFF. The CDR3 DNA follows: TGTGCCACCGCCTTAGCGGGACGGTGGGGTGAGCAGTTCTTC.